These T cell receptor beta chains were read from a single sample in a study of blood T cells in healthy people across ages. Using its own MiXCR run on the 5' RACE reads, TCRdb lists one record per CDR3 protein. The sample holds hundreds of thousands of distinct CDR3 sequences, about 29% seen once. These records were also assigned to another study, of T cells of mothers and their children.

The sequenced sample consisted of blood. The source is a boy younger than 10 in good health. Both conserved end residues are part of each CDR3. Each record gives: CDR3 protein, CDR3 DNA, J gene, V gene, clone size, D gene. D genes are given only for firm matches. Size is stated for part of the rows, as once, few or many counts, or as a class when the clone is expanded.

CASNPGQGYNVLTF | TGTGCCAGTAATCCGGGACAGGGCTACAACGTCCTGACTTTC | TRBJ2-6 | TRBV19 | NA | TRBD1
CAISEGPYEQYF | TGTGCCATCAGTGAGGGACCCTACGAGCAGTACTTC | TRBJ2-7 | TRBV10-3 | few | NA
CSALSGNSDTQYF | TGCAGTGCTCTTAGCGGGAATAGTGATACGCAGTATTTT | TRBJ2-3 | TRBV20-1 | NA | TRBD2
CASSPGQGSGELFF | TGCGCCAGCAGCCCCGGACAGGGCTCCGGGGAGCTGTTTTTT | TRBJ2-2 | TRBV5-1 | NA | TRBD1
CSAREQGRNTIYF | TGCAGTGCTAGAGAACAGGGGAGAAACACCATATATTTT | TRBJ1-3 | TRBV20-1 | NA | TRBD1
CASSVRARGQGTEAFF | TGTGCCAGCAGCGTAAGGGCTCGGGGCCAGGGCACTGAAGCTTTCTTT | TRBJ1-1 | TRBV9 | few | NA
CSVVWEVPDEKLFF | TGCAGCGTTGTGTGGGAAGTCCCAGATGAAAAACTGTTTTTT | TRBJ1-4 | TRBV29-1 | few | NA
CASSAGLGEPRTDTQYF | TGTGCCAGCAGTGCGGGACTAGGGGAACCTCGCACAGATACGCAGTATTTT | TRBJ2-3 | TRBV7-3 | NA | TRBD2
CASSAGRDRQGTNYGYTF | TGTGCCAGCAGCGCCGGTAGGGACAGGCAAGGGACTAACTATGGCTACACCTTC | TRBJ1-2 | TRBV9 | NA | TRBD1
CSAPGTSGGKWYNEQFF | TGCAGTGCTCCCGGGACTAGCGGGGGCAAATGGTACAATGAGCAGTTCTTC | TRBJ2-1 | TRBV20-1 | few | TRBD2
CASSQEEWGGAEAFF | TGCGCCAGCAGCCAGGAAGAATGGGGGGGTGCTGAAGCTTTCTTT | TRBJ1-1 | TRBV4-3 | NA | NA
CAWSVGWGTEAFF | TGTGCCTGGAGTGTAGGTTGGGGAACTGAAGCTTTCTTT | TRBJ1-1 | TRBV30 | NA | NA
CASRSPIGGPYEQYF | TGTGCCAGCAGGTCCCCCATAGGGGGACCCTACGAGCAGTACTTC | TRBJ2-7 | TRBV6-2/TRBV6-3 | NA | NA
CSVRPTNTGELFF | TGCAGCGTTCGGCCAACTAACACCGGGGAGCTGTTTTTT | TRBJ2-2 | TRBV29-1 | NA | NA
CASTSSYEQYF | TGTGCCAGCACTAGCTCCTACGAGCAGTACTTC | TRBJ2-7 | TRBV6-1 | NA | NA
CASSTPGGTYGYTF | TGTGCCAGCAGCACACCGGGAGGGACCTATGGCTACACCTTC | TRBJ1-2 | TRBV7-9 | few | NA
CASIRLARSTDTQYF | TGTGCCAGCATCCGGCTAGCGCGTAGCACAGATACGCAGTATTTT | TRBJ2-3 | TRBV7-2 | NA | NA
CASSFEETKNIQYF | TGTGCCAGCAGCTTCGAGGAGACAAAAAACATTCAGTACTTC | TRBJ2-4 | TRBV7-4 | NA | NA
CASSVPGQFHNEQFF | TGTGCCAGCAGTGTACCGGGACAGTTCCACAATGAGCAGTTCTTC | TRBJ2-1 | TRBV25-1 | NA | TRBD1
CASSEGGGSDTQYF | TGTGCCAGCAGTGAAGGGGGGGGGAGCGATACGCAGTATTTT | TRBJ2-3 | TRBV6-1 | NA | TRBD2
CSVGGGSGRTDTQYF | TGCAGCGTTGGGGGCGGCAGCGGGAGGACAGATACGCAGTATTTT | TRBJ2-3 | TRBV29-1 | few | TRBD2
CAISESGQVAYGYTF | TGTGCCATCAGTGAGTCTGGACAGGTGGCCTATGGCTACACCTTC | TRBJ1-2 | TRBV10-3 | NA | TRBD1
CASSSGLGANIQYF | TGTGCCAGCAGCTCGGGACTAGGGGCGAACATTCAGTACTTC | TRBJ2-4 | TRBV11-2 | NA | TRBD2
CASSVGASGVPYEQYF | TGTGCCAGCAGCGTAGGGGCTAGCGGGGTCCCCTACGAGCAGTACTTC | TRBJ2-7 | TRBV9 | NA | TRBD2
CSVSMGTSNTEAFF | TGCAGCGTCTCGATGGGGACATCGAACACTGAAGCTTTCTTT | TRBJ1-1 | TRBV29-1 | few | NA
CAWSAGDSPLHF | TGTGCCTGGAGTGCGGGGGATTCACCCCTCCACTTT | TRBJ1-6 | TRBV30 | NA | NA
CASSQAERGAYNEQFF | TGTGCCAGCAGCCAAGCAGAGCGGGGGGCCTACAATGAGCAGTTCTTC | TRBJ2-1 | TRBV14 | NA | TRBD2
CASSPPAAAANTIYF | TGTGCCAGCTCACCACCGGCAGCCGCGGCAAACACCATATATTTT | TRBJ1-3 | TRBV18 | few | NA
CASSQDGLAAYNEQFF | TGCGCCAGCAGCCAAGATGGACTAGCGGCCTACAATGAGCAGTTCTTC | TRBJ2-1 | TRBV4-3 | NA | TRBD2
CASSSPKDPMRGGGIQYF | TGTGCCAGTAGCTCTCCAAAGGATCCCATGCGGGGAGGAGGCATTCAGTACTTC | TRBJ2-4 | TRBV19 | few | NA
CATSKIVFNEQFF | TGTGCCACCTCTAAAATCGTCTTCAATGAGCAGTTCTTC | TRBJ2-1 | TRBV6-2/TRBV6-3 | NA | NA
CASSFGASFNEQFF | TGTGCCAGCAGTTTTGGAGCCTCTTTCAATGAGCAGTTCTTC | TRBJ2-1 | TRBV27 | few | NA
CASSQDHGKSKLFF | TGCGCCAGCAGCCAAGATCACGGGAAGAGCAAACTGTTTTTT | TRBJ1-4 | TRBV4-3 | NA | NA
CASSWTGDNTEAFF | TGCGCCAGCAGTTGGACAGGGGATAACACTGAAGCTTTCTTT | TRBJ1-1 | TRBV5-1 | NA | TRBD1
CAWRGSRYEQYF | TGTGCCTGGAGAGGTAGTCGCTACGAGCAGTACTTC | TRBJ2-7 | TRBV30 | NA | NA
CSVRWNEKLFF | TGCAGCGTCCGCTGGAATGAAAAACTGTTTTTT | TRBJ1-4 | TRBV29-1 | NA | NA
CSALAGSLTGELFF | TGCAGTGCGCTAGCGGGGTCTCTAACCGGGGAGCTGTTTTTT | TRBJ2-2 | TRBV20-1 | few | TRBD2
CASSSPGTGELFF | TGTGCCAGCAGCTCTCCTGGGACCGGGGAGCTGTTTTTT | TRBJ2-2 | TRBV7-2 | NA | NA
CATWDSQETQYF | TGTGCCACCTGGGACAGCCAAGAGACCCAGTACTTC | TRBJ2-5 | TRBV24-1 | once | TRBD1
CASSQDRWEQYF | TGTGCCAGCAGCCAAGATCGGTGGGAGCAGTACTTC | TRBJ2-7 | TRBV3-1 | few | NA
CSVTWGSYGYTF | TGCAGCGTTACCTGGGGATCCTATGGCTACACCTTC | TRBJ1-2 | TRBV29-1 | NA | NA
CSARDEDSGTYNEQFF | TGCAGTGCTAGAGACGAGGACTCAGGGACCTACAATGAGCAGTTCTTC | TRBJ2-1 | TRBV20-1 | NA | NA
CSASNGEKLFF | TGCAGCGCCTCCAATGGTGAAAAACTGTTTTTT | TRBJ1-4 | TRBV29-1 | few | NA
CASSEQGWEQFF | TGTGCCAGCAGTGAACAGGGGTGGGAGCAGTTCTTC | TRBJ2-1 | TRBV6-1 | few | NA
CASSRLGASTDTQYF | TGTGCCAGCAGTCGCCTTGGGGCCAGCACAGATACGCAGTATTTT | TRBJ2-3 | TRBV27 | few | NA
CAISESSGGPTYQETQYF | TGTGCCATCAGTGAGTCTAGCGGGGGCCCAACGTACCAAGAGACCCAGTACTTC | TRBJ2-5 | TRBV10-3 | NA | TRBD2
CASSYPTGSGADTQYF | TGTGCCAGCAGTTACCCTACAGGGAGTGGAGCAGATACGCAGTATTTT | TRBJ2-3 | TRBV6-5 | few | NA
CASSQPGTGGPEAFF | TGCGCCAGCAGCCAACCCGGGACAGGGGGCCCTGAAGCTTTCTTT | TRBJ1-1 | TRBV4-1 | NA | TRBD1
CASSLWGTKETQYF | TGCGCCAGCAGCTTGTGGGGGACTAAAGAGACCCAGTACTTC | TRBJ2-5 | TRBV5-1 | NA | TRBD2
CASSRTSGTSNEQFF | TGTGCCAGTAGTAGGACTAGCGGCACCTCCAATGAGCAGTTCTTC | TRBJ2-1 | TRBV19 | NA | TRBD2
CASSSTYGGIAKNIQYF | TGTGCCAGCAGCTCAACCTACGGGGGAATAGCCAAAAACATTCAGTACTTC | TRBJ2-4 | TRBV7-9 | NA | NA
CASSEDTAGTDTQYF | TGTGCCAGCAGTGAAGACACAGCGGGCACAGATACGCAGTATTTT | TRBJ2-3 | TRBV2 | NA | NA
CSAAGTGNNSPLHF | TGCAGTGCCGCCGGGACAGGGAATAATTCACCCCTCCACTTT | TRBJ1-6 | TRBV20-1 | few | TRBD1
CASTLAVDASYEQYF | TGCGCCAGCACTTTAGCGGTCGATGCCTCCTACGAGCAGTACTTC | TRBJ2-7 | TRBV4-3 | few | NA
CSARPSGLLAHSNQPQHF | TGCAGTGCCCGGCCGAGCGGGTTGTTGGCGCATAGCAATCAGCCCCAGCATTTT | TRBJ1-5 | TRBV20-1 | many | NA
CASSFGWGEKLFF | TGTGCCAGCAGCTTTGGGTGGGGTGAAAAACTGTTTTTT | TRBJ1-4 | TRBV7-2 | few | NA
CSARLRTTLHNEQFF | TGCAGTGCTAGACTAAGGACTACCCTCCACAATGAGCAGTTCTTC | TRBJ2-1 | TRBV20-1 | few | NA